One sample yielded the 23 T cell receptor beta chains listed below, sequenced in a study of Ad26.COV2.S vaccination and SARS-CoV-2 variants. Only in-frame clones appear in the TCRdb table, and some are missing; sequencing was by immunoSEQ multiplex PCR. The table lists some 330,000 clones, about 90% of them singletons, with around 5.5% in the top ten. Noted treatment: some 20 received Ad26.COV2.S at low or high dose, single or two shots; roughly 5 received placebo; per-sample allocation not given. Vaccine and placebo recipients were sampled on day 63 after the first injection. The sample in question was peripheral blood, obtained in a trial of Ad26.COV2.S vaccine versus placebo. Source of these receptors: a person between 18 and 59 years old who received the Ad26.COV2.S COVID-19 vaccine or a placebo.

V is TRBV7-9 and J is TRBJ2-3; no clear D. Germline V gene lookup returns CDR1 SEHNR and CDR2 FQNEAQ (reference sequence). Deletions cut 2 bases from V and 5 bases from J, with 5 bases between. This CDR3 region has 12 residues. The CDR3 DNA follows: TGTGCCAGCAGCTTAAGTATAGATACGCAGTATTTT. As protein: CASSLSIDTQYF.

This clone was observed a single time. The rearrangement uses TRBV28 and TRBJ1-1; unclear D gene. The CDR3 is made up of 12 amino acids. Germline V lookup: CDR1 MDHEN, CDR2 SYDVKM. V was shortened by 6 bases and J by 4 bases, with 9 bases between the two germline ends. The chain's CDR3 is CASSLRITEAFF. CDR3 nucleotides: TGTGCCAGCAGCCTCAGGATCACTGAAGCTTTCTTT.

The V and J genes are TRBV7-6 and TRBJ2-5; 7 bases fit TRBD2. CDR1 is SGHVS, CDR2 FNYEAQ, per germline. CDR3 length equals 15 residues. V gave up 6 bases and J gave up 5 bases; unmatched junction bases: 12. This CDR3 reads CASRHILSGMETQYF. In nucleotides, the CDR3 is TGTGCCAGCAGGCATATCCTCAGCGGGATGGAGACCCAGTACTTC.

This chain uses TRBV19 with TRBJ1-2; D is uncertain. This CDR3 spans 13 amino acids. CDR1 is LNHDA, CDR2 SQIVND, per germline (reference sequence). V lost 1 base to trimming and J lost 5 bases, with 8 bases between them. The CDR3 nucleotides read TGTGCCAGTAGTATAGTAGAGGGATATGGCTACACCTTC. As protein: CASSIVEGYGYTF.

The chain links TRBV19 to TRBJ1-2; tentatively, D is TRBD1 (5 bases). The CDR3 totals 13 residues. From germline, CDR1 is LNHDA and CDR2 SQIVND (reference sequence). With 6 bases removed from V and 5 bases from J, the gap between germline ends came to 13 bases. As DNA, the CDR3 is TGTGCCAGTAGGGCTGGGACGTCGTATGGCTACACCTTC. Translating it yields CASRAGTSYGYTF.

The sample holds a few counts of this clone. The gene calls are TRBV6-6 and TRBJ2-3; 11 nucleotides match TRBD2. This CDR3 comprises 20 residues. Unmatched junction bases numbered 21, after V lost 6 bases and J lost 4 bases. Germline V gives CDR1 MNHNY, CDR2 SVGAGI (reference sequence). CDR3 coding DNA: TGTGCCAGCAGCCAAAAAAACCCACTAGCGGGAGCGGGTAAGGCAGATACGCAGTATTTT. As protein: CASSQKNPLAGAGKADTQYF.

The chain joins TRBV9 to TRBJ2-7, with a tentative D call TRBD1 (5 bases). The CDR3 spans 14 residues. The germline CDR1 and CDR2 sequences are SGDLS and YYNGEE. V gave up 3 bases and J gave up 2 bases, with 12 bases separating them. Written as DNA, the CDR3 is TGTGCCAGCAGCGCCAGGGTTTCACCCTACGAGCAGTACTTC. Residues: CASSARVSPYEQYF.

The chain uses TRBV11-3 and TRBJ2-5, with TRBD1 as a possible D gene (6 bases). The germline V gene encodes CDR1 SGHNT and CDR2 YENEEA. Between the trimmed V and J ends, which lost 5 bases and 1 base, there was a span of 20 bases. The CDR3 covers 17 residues. Here the CDR3 DNA reads TGTGCCAGCAGCCCGGGACCCGGCCAAGGGGGCCAAGAGACCCAGTACTTC. As protein: CASSPGPGQGGQETQYF.

This chain uses TRBV18 with TRBJ1-4; the D gene is possibly TRBD1 (5 bases). CDR1 and CDR2 (germline): KGHSH, LQKENI. Between the trimmed V and J ends, which lost 0 bases and 8 bases, there was a span of 10 bases. CDR3 length equals 14 residues. CDR3 amino acids: CASSPPGRGEKLFF. CDR3 in DNA: TGTGCCAGCTCACCACCGGGACGGGGCGAAAAACTGTTTTTT.

The CDR3 is CASSPVGSGSIGNEQFF. The CDR3 bases are TGTGCCAGCAGCCCCGTGGGTAGCGGGAGTATAGGGAATGAGCAGTTCTTC. The chain has TRBV7-6 and TRBJ2-1; 9 bases agree with TRBD2. In germline, CDR1 is SGHVS, CDR2 FNYEAQ. J lost 7 bases, V lost 5 bases, and 15 bases had no gene match. The CDR3 totals 17 residues.

V and J are TRBV12-5 and TRBJ1-1; D call uncertain. V was clipped by 4 bases and J by 0 bases, with 9 bases between them. Germline V gene lookup returns CDR1 LGHNT and CDR2 FRNRAP. This CDR3 is built from 14 residues. In nucleotides, the CDR3 is TGTGCTAGTGGTTCGATCAACATGAACACTGAAGCTTTCTTT. Protein: CASGSINMNTEAFF.

This chain links TRBV28 with TRBJ2-7; 12 nucleotides match TRBD1. The germline V gene has CDR1 MDHEN and CDR2 SYDVKM. Losses at the gene ends were 6 bases for V and 7 bases for J; bases not matched to a gene: 10. CDR3 length equals 15 residues. The DNA of the CDR3 is TGTGCCAGCAGATCCCCGGGGACAGGGGGCGGAGAGCAGTACGTC. Translation gives CASRSPGTGGGEQYV.

The V call is TRBV7-2, the J call TRBJ2-7, with D possibly TRBD1 on 6 matching bases. The germline CDR1 and CDR2 sequences are SGHTA and FQGNSA. The length of the CDR3 is 15 residues. Between the trimmed V and J ends, which lost 1 base and 0 bases, there was a span of 10 bases. CDR3 sequence (DNA): TGTGCCAGCAGCTTAGACGGGACACCCTCCTACGAGCAGTACGTC. Amino acid sequence: CASSLDGTPSYEQYV.

This clone was counted once. The chain uses TRBV4-1 and TRBJ1-4; TRBD1 matches 8 bases. The V segment lost 0 bases and the J segment 3 bases; nucleotides outside the gene matches: 12. This CDR3 region has 19 residues. CDR1 MGHRA and CDR2 YSYEKL come from the germline V gene. This chain's CDR3 is CASSQERSPWTGPNEKLFF. CDR3 in DNA: TGCGCCAGCAGCCAAGAAAGGTCTCCTTGGACAGGGCCTAATGAAAAACTGTTTTTT.

This chain links TRBV7-9 with TRBJ2-3, with D unresolved. The CDR3 sequence is 13 residues long. V lost 3 bases, J lost 4 bases, and 8 bases lay in between. Germline CDR1 reads SEHNR; CDR2 reads FQNEAQ (reference sequence). The CDR3 loop is CASSFIGADTQYF. In DNA, the CDR3 is TGTGCCAGCAGCTTCATTGGTGCAGATACGCAGTATTTT.

V usage is TRBV28 and J usage is TRBJ2-1, with a possible D match to TRBD2 (6 bases). Trimming removed 3 bases from V and 4 bases from J, with 13 bases in between. Germline assignment: CDR1 MDHEN and CDR2 SYDVKM. The CDR3 consists of 15 residues. CDR3 nucleotides: TGTGCCAGCAGTTTGTTGGGGGACTCATACAATGAGCAGTTCTTC. This codes for CASSLLGDSYNEQFF.

The chain combines TRBV7-9 with TRBJ1-1; D is unclear. The V gene lost 1 base and the J gene lost 4 bases, with 7 bases spanning the gap. This CDR3 spans 13 amino acids. Germline V gene sequence: CDR1 SEHNR, CDR2 FQNEAQ (reference sequence). CDR3 sequence (DNA): TGTGCCAGCAGCTTAGTTGCCGTCACTGAAGCTTTCTTT. It translates to CASSLVAVTEAFF.

The V call is TRBV27, the J call TRBJ2-3; TRBD2 agrees at 13 bases. This CDR3 region has 17 residues. Germline CDR1 and CDR2: MNHEY and SMNVEV (reference sequence). The V segment lost 0 bases and the J segment 6 bases; nucleotides outside the gene matches: 6. Here the CDR3 DNA reads TGTGCCAGCAGTTTATCAGGGACTAGCGGGAAAAGGGATACGCAGTATTTT. As protein: CASSLSGTSGKRDTQYF.

The rearrangement joins TRBV4-3 to TRBJ2-5, with D maybe TRBD1 (5 bases). The germline V gene has CDR1 LGHNA and CDR2 YSLEER. The V end was cut by 0 bases, the J end by 5 bases, with 10 bases between. This CDR3 region has 14 residues. DNA for the CDR3: TGCGCCAGCAGCCAAGATCAGGGCATGGAGACCCAGTACTTC. Its protein is CASSQDQGMETQYF.

This chain uses TRBV5-5 with TRBJ2-7; the D gene is possibly TRBD1 (6 bases). V shed 4 bases and J shed 6 bases, with 11 bases lying between them. The CDR3 has 12 residues. CDR1 and CDR2 from the germline V gene are SGHKS and YYEKEE (reference sequence). CDR3 in amino acids: CASSGTLGEQYV. DNA for the CDR3: TGTGCCAGCAGCGGGACATTGGGCGAGCAGTACGTC.

The chain is built from TRBV2 and TRBJ1-3, with unresolved D. Trimming cost V 6 bases and J 0 bases, with 9 bases left between them. Germline CDR1 reads SNHLY; CDR2 reads FYNNEI. CDR3 length: 14 residues. CDR3: CASSGPISGNTIYF. In DNA, the CDR3 is TGTGCCAGCAGCGGTCCAATCTCTGGAAACACCATATATTTT.

The rearrangement uses TRBV18 and TRBJ1-4, with 8 bases aligning to TRBD1. Germline CDR1 reads KGHSH; CDR2 reads LQKENI. V lost 2 bases, J lost 6 bases, and 5 bases stayed unmatched. The CDR3 consists of 15 residues. The CDR3 bases are TGTGCCAGCTCACCAGAGACAGGGGAGCATGAAAAACTGTTTTTT. Protein sequence: CASSPETGEHEKLFF.

The chain joins TRBV7-9 to TRBJ2-1; 8 bases match TRBD1. After removal of 4 bases from V and 12 bases from J, the junction contained 2 bases not matched to a gene. This CDR3 contains 11 residues. In germline, CDR1 is SEHNR, CDR2 FQNEAQ (reference sequence). The CDR3 sequence is CASSSDRVQFF. CDR3 DNA sequence: TGTGCCAGCAGCTCGGACAGGGTGCAGTTCTTC. Full variable domain (remainder filled in from reference TRBV7-9 and TRBJ2-1): DTGVSQNPRHKITKRGQNVTFRCDPISEHNRLYWYRQTLGQGPEFLTYFQNEAQLEKSRLLSDRFSAERPKGSFSTLEIQRTEQGDSAMYLCASSSDRVQFFGPGTRLTVL.